This note documents a single T cell receptor beta chain sequence. The data originate from a study of shared clonotypes between healthy human individuals. Sequencing was performed with immunoSEQ multiplex PCR; in TCRdb, only in-frame clones are kept and a portion is missing. The sample lists roughly 1,500,000 clones; nearly 99% were seen once. The authors divided CD4+ cells into CD45RA+ naive and CD45RA-negative memory subsets. The CDR3 spans 15 residues. The chain employs TRBV21-1 and TRBJ1-4; TRBD1 is the table's D call, not checked against the DNA. TRBV21-1 is a listed pseudogene. The TCR comes from a man under 40 in good health. Sequenced input: naive CD4+ T cells sorted from blood. The subset denotes: CD45RA+ positively selected. The CDR3 here is CASSRRQGRNEKLFF. CDR3 DNA sequence: TGTGCCAGCAGCAGACGACAGGGTCGGAATGAAAAACTGTTTTTT.